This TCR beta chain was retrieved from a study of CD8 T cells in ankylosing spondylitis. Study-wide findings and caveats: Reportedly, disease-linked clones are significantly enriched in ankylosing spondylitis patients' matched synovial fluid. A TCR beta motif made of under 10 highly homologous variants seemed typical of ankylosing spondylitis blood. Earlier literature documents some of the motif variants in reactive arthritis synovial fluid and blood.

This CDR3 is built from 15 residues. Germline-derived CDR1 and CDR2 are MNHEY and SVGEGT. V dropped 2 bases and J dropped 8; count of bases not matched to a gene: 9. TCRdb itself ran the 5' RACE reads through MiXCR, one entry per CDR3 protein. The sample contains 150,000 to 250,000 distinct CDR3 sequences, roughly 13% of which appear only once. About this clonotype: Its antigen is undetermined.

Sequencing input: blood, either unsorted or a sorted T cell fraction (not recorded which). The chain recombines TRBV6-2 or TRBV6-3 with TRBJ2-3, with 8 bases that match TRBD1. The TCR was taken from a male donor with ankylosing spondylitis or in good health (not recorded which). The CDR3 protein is CASSYHLDREGTQYF. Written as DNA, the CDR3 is TGTGCCAGCAGTTACCATTTGGACAGGGAAGGTACGCAGTATTTT.